A selection of T cell receptor beta chains follows, all from one sample in a study of T cell repertoires in aging, cancer and after chemotherapy. A single record per CDR3 protein comes from TCRdb applying MiXCR to the multiplex PCR reads. The top ten hold 5% to 7.5% of the sample, which has roughly 12,000 distinct CDR3 sequences, less than 40% seen once. Sample: blood. All receptors come from a human donor in good health. The donor label of this sample is uncertain. Each CDR3 is given with its conserved first and last residue. A D gene is named only where the DNA matches it firmly. Clone size is not always given. Where it is, it says once, few, many or a class for expanded clones.

j_gene	d_gene	v_gene	len	abundance	CDR3nt	CDR3aa
TRBJ1-4	NA	TRBV19	12	medium-sized	TGTGCCAGTAGTATGGTCGGGGAAAAACTGTTTTTT	CASSMVGEKLFF
TRBJ2-3	NA	TRBV5-4	14	NA	TGTGCCAGCAGCTTTTCCCTTGACGCAGATACGCAGTATTTT	CASSFSLDADTQYF
TRBJ2-7	NA	TRBV19	13	NA	TGTGCCAGCTCGGACAGATCAGAATACGAGCAGTACTTC	CASSDRSEYEQYF
TRBJ2-7	NA	TRBV20-1	13	NA	TGCAGTGCCGGAGGGGGAGTCTCCTACGAGCAGTACTTC	CSAGGGVSYEQYF
TRBJ2-1	NA	TRBV18	15	NA	TGTGCCAGCTCACCTACCGGGCCTACCCCCAATGGGCAGTTCTTC	CASSPTGPTPNGQFF
TRBJ2-1	NA	TRBV6-5	17	NA	TGTGCCAGCAGTTACTCGGCGGGTTATGGCTCCTACAATGAGCAGTTCTTC	CASSYSAGYGSYNEQFF
TRBJ1-1	NA	TRBV19	15	NA	TGTGCCAGTAGTAATTTCGGGCAGTTGAACACTGAAGCTTTCTTT	CASSNFGQLNTEAFF
TRBJ1-2	NA	TRBV11-3	16	few	TGTGCCAGCCTCCGGGACTTACCGGGCGCTAACTATGGCTACACCTTC	CASLRDLPGANYGYTF
TRBJ2-1	TRBD1	TRBV13	13	NA	TGTGCCAGCACCGGGACAGGGTCCAATGAGCAGTTCTTC	CASTGTGSNEQFF
TRBJ2-5	TRBD2	TRBV6-2/TRBV6-3	15	NA	TGTGCCAGCAGTGACACTAGCGGGAGACGGGAGACCCAGTACTTC	CASSDTSGRRETQYF
TRBJ1-1	NA	TRBV19	14	NA	TGTGCCAGTAGTAGGGCAGGACAGATAGCTGAAGCTTTCTTT	CASSRAGQIAEAFF
TRBJ2-7	NA	TRBV6-5	14	few	TGTGCCAGCAGTTACGCTGCCGGTTCCTACGAGCAGTACTTC	CASSYAAGSYEQYF
TRBJ2-2	NA	TRBV6-2/TRBV6-3	13	NA	TGTGCCAGCAGGATCGGCCCCCCCGGGGAGCTGTTTTTT	CASRIGPPGELFF
TRBJ1-3	NA	TRBV30	15	NA	TGTGCCTGGAGTAGGCTCGGGGCCTCTGGAAACACCATATATTTT	CAWSRLGASGNTIYF
TRBJ2-6	NA	TRBV6-5	16	NA	TGTGCCAGCAGTTATTCTCCAGGGTCCGGGGCCAACGTCCTGACTTTC	CASSYSPGSGANVLTF
TRBJ1-1	NA	TRBV5-1	15	NA	TGCGCCAGCAGCTTGGGTCAGGGAATGGGAACTGAAGCTTTCTTT	CASSLGQGMGTEAFF
TRBJ2-2	NA	TRBV5-1	16	few	TGCGCCAGCAGCTTGGTGTGGGGGCTAGGCACCGGGGAGCTGTTTTTT	CASSLVWGLGTGELFF
TRBJ1-6	NA	TRBV20-1	17	NA	TGCAGTGCTAGAGATTGGGGCAGGGGAGCCTATAATTCACCCCTCCACTTT	CSARDWGRGAYNSPLHF
TRBJ1-4	NA	TRBV6-5	12	NA	TGTGCCAGTCAAGGGGATAATGAAAAACTGTTTTTT	CASQGDNEKLFF
TRBJ1-1	NA	TRBV29-1	16	medium-sized	TGCAGCGTTGATCCCACACTAGGGGGTGCGGACACTGAAGCTTTCTTT	CSVDPTLGGADTEAFF
TRBJ1-2	NA	TRBV27	17	few	TGTGCCAGCAGTCTTTTTCCGCCTCCCCATACTAACTATGGCTACACCTTC	CASSLFPPPHTNYGYTF
TRBJ1-1	NA	TRBV11-3	12	NA	TGTGCCAGCAGCTTGTTCGCAGGTGAAGCTTTCTTT	CASSLFAGEAFF
TRBJ2-5	TRBD2	TRBV30	13	NA	TGTGCCTGGAGTGTGGGAGGGTGGGAGACCCAGTACTTC	CAWSVGGWETQYF
TRBJ2-5	NA	TRBV5-5	13	few	TGTGCCAGCAGGATGAACAGGCAAGAGACCCAGTACTTC	CASRMNRQETQYF
TRBJ1-2	NA	TRBV19	16	NA	TGTGCCAGTACCCTAACCCCGGGGGTTGCTAACTATGGCTACACCTTC	CASTLTPGVANYGYTF
TRBJ1-3	NA	TRBV19	15	NA	TGTGCCAGTAAAACTAAATGGGGGCCTGGAAACACCATATATTTT	CASKTKWGPGNTIYF
TRBJ2-3	NA	TRBV5-6	17	few	TGTGCCAGTTCCCTAGGCCCCGGAAGCCGGGGCACAGATACGCAGTATTTT	CASSLGPGSRGTDTQYF
TRBJ1-1	NA	TRBV28	14	NA	TGTGCCAGCAGTCTCAGGGAGGCAAACACTGAAGCTTTCTTT	CASSLREANTEAFF
TRBJ2-3	TRBD2	TRBV6-5	15	NA	TGTGCCAGCAGTTACGGTGCGGGGGAGGAAGATACGCAGTATTTT	CASSYGAGEEDTQYF
TRBJ2-7	NA	TRBV29-1	11	medium-sized	TGCAGCGTTCAACAGGGTTACGAGCAGTACTTC	CSVQQGYEQYF
TRBJ1-3	TRBD1	TRBV11-3	18	NA	TGTGCCAGCAGCGCCGGGACAGGTCGACTTTACGAGGGAAACACCATATATTTT	CASSAGTGRLYEGNTIYF
TRBJ2-7	TRBD1	TRBV18	13	NA	TGTGCCAGCTCACCCGGGACAGGATACGAGCAGTACTTC	CASSPGTGYEQYF
TRBJ2-3	NA	TRBV6-5	15	few	TGTGCCAGCAGTTACTCAGTCAGAATAACAGATACGCAGTATTTT	CASSYSVRITDTQYF
TRBJ1-2	NA	TRBV6-2/TRBV6-3	14	NA	TGTGCCAGCAGGGCCGTAGGTGGTCTTGGCGGCTACACCTTC	CASRAVGGLGGYTF
TRBJ1-1	NA	TRBV6-1	13	NA	TGTGCCATCAGTTCTGAGCCGAACACTGAAGCTTTCTTT	CAISSEPNTEAFF
TRBJ2-1	NA	TRBV27	16	NA	TGTGCCAGCAGTTCCCGACAGGAGAGCTCCTACAATGAGCAGTTCTTC	CASSSRQESSYNEQFF
TRBJ2-7	TRBD2	TRBV4-2	16	NA	TGTGCCAGCAGCCAAGAATTTGTAGCGGGGCTCTACGAGCAGTACTTC	CASSQEFVAGLYEQYF
TRBJ1-1	NA	TRBV27	14	NA	TGTGCCAGCAGTTTGACGGGGAGTGATACTGAAGCTTTCTTT	CASSLTGSDTEAFF
TRBJ2-1	TRBD2	TRBV27	18	NA	TGTGCCAGCAGTTTAAGGGAAGGGACTAGCTCGACTTACAATGAGCAGTTCTTC	CASSLREGTSSTYNEQFF
TRBJ2-2	NA	TRBV19	17	NA	TGTGCCAGTAGTATTTGGGGTGGGATACTTAACACCGGGGAGCTGTTTTTT	CASSIWGGILNTGELFF
TRBJ1-1	NA	TRBV11-3	12	NA	TGTGCCAGCAGCTTATTCTACACTGAAGCTTTCTTT	CASSLFYTEAFF
TRBJ1-2	NA	TRBV5-6	16	few	TGTGCCAGCAGCGATTCCGGGACCTCAACCGACTATGGCTACACCTTC	CASSDSGTSTDYGYTF
TRBJ1-2	TRBD1	TRBV7-9	19	NA	TGTGCCAGCAGTAAACTCTCCGGGACAGGGGGACCACTTAGCTATGGCTACACCTTC	CASSKLSGTGGPLSYGYTF
TRBJ1-5	NA	TRBV6-5	15	NA	TGTGCCAGCAGCTACCATGCGAGTTCCAATCAGCCCCAGCATTTT	CASSYHASSNQPQHF
TRBJ2-3	NA	TRBV5-4	15	few	TGTGCCAGCAGCCACAGACAGGAGGGCACAGATACGCAGTATTTT	CASSHRQEGTDTQYF
TRBJ2-2	NA	TRBV14	16	NA	TGTGCCAGCAGCCAAGTTTTCTCCCCGAACACCGGGGAGCTGTTTTTT	CASSQVFSPNTGELFF
TRBJ2-3	TRBD2	TRBV19	15	medium-sized	TGTGCCAGTAGTTGGGGCGGGGGGTTGGCAGATACGCAGTATTTT	CASSWGGGLADTQYF
TRBJ2-7	TRBD2	TRBV6-2/TRBV6-3	18	NA	TGTGCCAGCAGCTATGACAAGGGCTCGACTAGCAGACCCTACGAGCAGTACTTC	CASSYDKGSTSRPYEQYF
TRBJ1-5	NA	TRBV19	13	few	TGTGCCAGTAGTATAGGCCAATATCAGCCCCAGCATTTT	CASSIGQYQPQHF
TRBJ1-1	TRBD1	TRBV11-3	14	NA	TGTGCCAGCAGCTTGGACAGGGGAGCCACTGAAGCTTTCTTT	CASSLDRGATEAFF
TRBJ2-7	TRBD1	TRBV30	15	NA	TGTGCCTGGAAGAGGCCCACAGGGGAAGTCGGCGAGCAGTACTTC	CAWKRPTGEVGEQYF
TRBJ1-2	TRBD1	TRBV6-1	12	NA	TGTGCCAGCAGTTGGGGACAGGGATACTACACCTTC	CASSWGQGYYTF
TRBJ1-4	NA	TRBV6-4	14	NA	TGTGCCAGCAAAAGGGCGGCGGGTGATGAAAAACTGTTTTTT	CASKRAAGDEKLFF
TRBJ2-3	TRBD1	TRBV15	15	few	TGTGCCACCAGCAGAGGGGACAGCCTCACAGATACGCAGTATTTT	CATSRGDSLTDTQYF
TRBJ1-2	NA	TRBV10-3	13	NA	TGTGCCATCAGTGAGCGGCAGAACTATGGCTACACCTTC	CAISERQNYGYTF
TRBJ1-2	NA	TRBV6-5	15	few	TGTGCCAGCAGTCCCACCCCGGGGGGTAACTATGGCTACACCTTC	CASSPTPGGNYGYTF